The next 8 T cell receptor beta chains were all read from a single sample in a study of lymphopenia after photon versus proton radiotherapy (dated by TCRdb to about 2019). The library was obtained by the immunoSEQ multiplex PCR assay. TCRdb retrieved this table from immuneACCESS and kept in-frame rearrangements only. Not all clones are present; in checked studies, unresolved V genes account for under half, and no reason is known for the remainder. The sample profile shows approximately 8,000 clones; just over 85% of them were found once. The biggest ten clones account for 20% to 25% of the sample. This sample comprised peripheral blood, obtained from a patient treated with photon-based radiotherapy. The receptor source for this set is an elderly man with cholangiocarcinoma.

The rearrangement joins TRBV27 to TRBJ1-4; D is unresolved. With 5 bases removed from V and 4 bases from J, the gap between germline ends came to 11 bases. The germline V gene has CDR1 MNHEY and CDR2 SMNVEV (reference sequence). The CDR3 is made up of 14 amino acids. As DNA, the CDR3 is TGTGCCAGCAGTGGTTACCGTGATAATGAAAAACTGTTTTTT. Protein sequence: CASSGYRDNEKLFF.

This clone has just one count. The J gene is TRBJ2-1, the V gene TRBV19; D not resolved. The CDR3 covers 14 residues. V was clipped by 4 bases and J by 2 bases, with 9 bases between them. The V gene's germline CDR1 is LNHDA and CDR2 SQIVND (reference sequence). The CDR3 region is CASSSTGPYNEQFF. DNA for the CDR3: TGTGCCAGTAGTAGTACGGGCCCCTACAATGAGCAGTTCTTC.

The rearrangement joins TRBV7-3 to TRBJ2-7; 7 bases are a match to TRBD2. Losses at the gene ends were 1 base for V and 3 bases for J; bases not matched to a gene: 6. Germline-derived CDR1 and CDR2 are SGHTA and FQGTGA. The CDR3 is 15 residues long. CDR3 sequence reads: CASSLRGPSGYEQYF. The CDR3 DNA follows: TGTGCCAGCAGCTTAAGGGGTCCTAGCGGCTACGAGCAGTACTTC.

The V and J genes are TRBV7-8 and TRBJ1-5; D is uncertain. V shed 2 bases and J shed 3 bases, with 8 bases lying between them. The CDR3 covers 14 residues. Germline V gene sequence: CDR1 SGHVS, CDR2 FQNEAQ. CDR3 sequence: CASSLWEDNQPQHF. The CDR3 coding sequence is TGTGCCAGCAGCTTATGGGAGGACAATCAGCCCCAGCATTTT.

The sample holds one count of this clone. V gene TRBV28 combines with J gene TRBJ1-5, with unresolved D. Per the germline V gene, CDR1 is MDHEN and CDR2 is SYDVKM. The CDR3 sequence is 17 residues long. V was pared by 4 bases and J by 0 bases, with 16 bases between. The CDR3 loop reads CASSYTYSPYSNQPQHF. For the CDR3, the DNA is TGTGCCAGCAGTTACACCTATAGTCCCTATAGCAATCAGCCCCAGCATTTT.

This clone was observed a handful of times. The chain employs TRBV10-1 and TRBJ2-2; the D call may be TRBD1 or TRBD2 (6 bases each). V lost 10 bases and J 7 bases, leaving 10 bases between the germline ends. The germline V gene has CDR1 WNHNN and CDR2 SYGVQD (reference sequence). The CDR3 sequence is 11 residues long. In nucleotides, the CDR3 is TGCGCCACCGGGGGCGGCGGGGAGCTGTTTTTT. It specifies CATGGGGELFF.

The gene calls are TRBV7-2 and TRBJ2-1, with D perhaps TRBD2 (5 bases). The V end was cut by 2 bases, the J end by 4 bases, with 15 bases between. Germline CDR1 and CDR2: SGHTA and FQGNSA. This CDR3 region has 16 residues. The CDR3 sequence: CASSLNGVLGYNEQFF. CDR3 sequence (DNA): TGTGCCAGCAGCTTAAACGGGGTATTGGGTTACAATGAGCAGTTCTTC.

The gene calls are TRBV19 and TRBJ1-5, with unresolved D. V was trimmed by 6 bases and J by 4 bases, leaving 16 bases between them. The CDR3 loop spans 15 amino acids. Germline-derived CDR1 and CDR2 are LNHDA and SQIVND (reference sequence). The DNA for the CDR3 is TGTGCCAGTAGATGGGAACCTAACCAGAATCAGCCCCAGCATTTT. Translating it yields CASRWEPNQNQPQHF.